This paragraph reports one T cell receptor beta chain. As the sequencing template, cDNA was produced by extracting RNA and reverse transcribing it. The protocol was immunoSEQ multiplex PCR, while the TCRdb copy is restricted to in-frame clones and leaves out a portion. The data hold more than 90,000 clones, with about 61% observed a single time. The data are from a study of CD8+ T cells in alopecia areata. The V and J ends lost 4 bases and 1 base respectively, with 16 bases between them. The germline CDR1 and CDR2 sequences are GTSNPN and SVGIG (reference sequence). The CDR3 extends over 15 amino acids.

The source of this sequence is a human donor in good health. The sequenced material came from CD4+ T cells sorted from blood. The rearrangement joins TRBV30 to TRBJ2-5, with D perhaps TRBD1 (7 bases). CDR3: CAWTRQGGPQETQYF. DNA of the CDR3: TGTGCCTGGACCCGACAGGGAGGCCCCCAAGAGACCCAGTACTTC.